A single sample is the source of the 18 T cell receptor beta chains below, sequenced in a study of cytomegalovirus exposure and HLA in healthy donors. PCR involved 60 Vbeta and 13 Jbeta primers. The data were produced by immunoSEQ multiplex PCR, yet TCRdb's version contains in-frame clones alone and is incomplete. The sample records 200,000 to 250,000 clones, 60% to 85% being singletons. The sequencing sample was made of PBMCs. These receptors were taken from a man aged 40-55 years in good health and CMV-seronegative.

The chain couples TRBV6-1 to TRBJ2-2, with TRBD1 matching over 8 bases. V dropped 4 bases and J dropped 1; count of bases not matched to a gene: 17. This CDR3 comprises 20 residues. Germline assignment: CDR1 MNHNS and CDR2 SASEGT. CDR3 residues: CASSGHGGRGRGQNTGELFF. Written as DNA, the CDR3 is TGTGCCAGCAGTGGACACGGCGGCAGGGGGCGCGGTCAGAACACCGGGGAGCTGTTTTTT.

CDR3 nucleotide sequence: TGTGCTAGTGGGGCCCCGGTGGGGACTACGGTAGAGACCCAGTACTTC. Amino acid sequence: CASGAPVGTTVETQYF. The rearrangement links TRBV12-5 to TRBJ2-5, with 7 bases identical to TRBD2. Germline loops: CDR1 LGHNT, CDR2 FRNRAP. The CDR3 length is 16 residues. The junction had 14 bases not matched to a gene; V was cut back by 6 bases and J by 4 bases.

V gene TRBV9 combines with J gene TRBJ1-2; 7 positions agree with TRBD1. V shed 3 bases and J 6 bases; nucleotides not matched to a gene: 5. The CDR3 sequence is 13 residues long. Germline V gives CDR1 SGDLS, CDR2 YYNGEE. As DNA, the CDR3 is TGTGCCAGCAGCGGACAGGGTTGGAATGGCTACACCTTC. This encodes CASSGQGWNGYTF.

This chain uses TRBV7-2 with TRBJ2-1; the D is unclear. The CDR3 loop spans 12 amino acids. The germline V gene has CDR1 SGHTA and CDR2 FQGNSA. Trimming left V 5 bases short and J 4 bases short, with 6 bases between. This CDR3 is CASSTRYNEQFF. The CDR3 DNA follows: TGTGCCAGCAGCACAAGATACAATGAGCAGTTCTTC. The full variable domain, rest sourced from reference TRBV7-2 and TRBJ2-1, is GAGVSQSPSNKVTEKGKDVELRCDPISGHTALYWYRQSLGQGLEFLIYFQGNSAPDKSGLPSDRFSAERTGGSVSTLTIQRTQQEDSAVYLCASSTRYNEQFFGPGTRLTVL.

The chain employs TRBV10-2 and TRBJ2-7; a weak D match, TRBD1 (6 bases). This CDR3 has 15 residues. Germline V gene lookup returns CDR1 WSHSY and CDR2 SAAADI. Deletions cut 4 bases from V and 4 bases from J, with 17 bases between. The CDR3 sequence is CASSAEQGFGYEQYF. CDR3 in DNA: TGCGCCAGCAGTGCAGAACAGGGCTTTGGGTACGAGCAGTACTTC.

The V and J genes are TRBV4-2 and TRBJ2-7; TRBD2 matches at 8 bases. The CDR3 extends over 14 amino acids. Germline values: CDR1 LGHNA, CDR2 YNFKEQ. V shed 1 base, J shed 6 bases, and the junction held 5 bases outside the gene matches. CDR3 region: CASSQAGTRSEQYF. In DNA form, the CDR3 reads TGTGCCAGCAGCCAAGCCGGGACTAGAAGCGAGCAGTACTTC.

As DNA, the CDR3 is TGTGCCAGCTCACCAGACGGGAGACAGGCTTTCTTT. Encoded protein: CASSPDGRQAFF. This chain joins TRBV18 and TRBJ1-1; maybe TRBD1 (5 bases). This CDR3 contains 12 residues. Germline loops: CDR1 KGHSH, CDR2 LQKENI. V gave up 2 bases and J gave up 11 bases, with 12 bases separating them.

This chain's CDR3 is CASSPRDTTYEQYF. In DNA, the CDR3 is TGCGCCAGCAGCCCCAGGGACACCACCTACGAGCAGTACTTC. The chain joins TRBV4-1 to TRBJ2-7; D possibly corresponds to TRBD1 (6 bases). The CDR3 has 14 residues. Trimming pared 4 bases from V and 2 bases from J, leaving 12 bases between. The germline gives CDR1 MGHRA, CDR2 YSYEKL.

The gene calls are TRBV4-1 and TRBJ2-1; maybe TRBD1 (5 bases). This CDR3 spans 14 amino acids. Germline CDR1 and CDR2: MGHRA and YSYEKL. Deletions cut 1 base from V and 6 bases from J, with 10 bases between. The CDR3: CASSQVAGANEQFF. Here the CDR3 DNA reads TGCGCCAGCAGCCAAGTAGCTGGGGCCAATGAGCAGTTCTTC.

This clone has a handful of counts. The rearrangement links TRBV7-9 to TRBJ2-2; no definite D call. Deletions cut 2 bases from V and 1 base from J, with 8 bases between. CDR1 is SEHNR, CDR2 FQNEAQ, per germline (reference sequence). This CDR3 is 15 amino acids long. The chain's CDR3 is CASSLIKRNTGELFF. The CDR3 DNA reads as TGTGCCAGCAGCTTAATTAAGCGGAACACCGGGGAGCTGTTTTTT.

The rearrangement links TRBV2 to TRBJ2-1; 10 bases are shared with TRBD1. The germline CDR1 and CDR2 sequences are SNHLY and FYNNEI. V lost 6 bases and J lost 9; bases outside the gene matches: 8. The CDR3 contains 14 residues. This chain's CDR3 is CASRPTGGFSEQFF. The CDR3, as DNA: TGTGCCAGCAGACCGACAGGGGGCTTTAGTGAGCAGTTCTTC.

The J gene is TRBJ2-4, the V gene TRBV6-1, with 9 bases aligning to TRBD2. The CDR3 contains 16 residues. V lost 4 bases to trimming and J lost 2 bases; unmatched junction nucleotides: 6. CDR1 is MNHNS, CDR2 SASEGT, per germline. The CDR3 nucleotides read TGTGCCAGCAGTGGTGCGGGGGGGCTTTCCAAAAACATTCAGTACTTC. As protein: CASSGAGGLSKNIQYF.

The chain has TRBV28 and TRBJ2-2; D is possibly TRBD2 (6 bases). The CDR3 sequence is 13 residues long. Germline CDR1 and CDR2: MDHEN and SYDVKM. V shed 7 bases and J shed 5 bases, with 11 bases lying between them. The CDR3 bases are TGTGCCAGCACCCCCCGGGGGACCGGGGAGCTGTTTTTT. It translates to CASTPRGTGELFF.

This clone occurred once. The rearrangement links TRBV5-1 to TRBJ2-4; the D gene is possibly TRBD2 (5 bases). The CDR3 is 13 residues long. Germline lookup yields CDR1 SGHRS and CDR2 YFSETQ. Trimming pared 3 bases from V and 7 bases from J, leaving 11 bases between. The CDR3 protein is CASSSEVANIQYF. In DNA form, the CDR3 reads TGCGCCAGCAGCTCGGAGGTCGCGAACATTCAGTACTTC.

Comments on this clone: The same CDR3 arises from other DNA sequences in this sample as well. This chain connects TRBV27 to TRBJ1-5, with TRBD1 matching over 8 bases. This CDR3 is 14 amino acids long. Germline V gene data show CDR1 as MNHEY and CDR2 as SMNVEV (reference sequence). Trimming cost V 8 bases and J 2 bases; bases outside gene matches: 5. The chain's CDR3 is CASSDRGGNQPQHF. The CDR3 nucleotides are TGTGCCAGCTCCGACAGGGGAGGCAATCAGCCCCAGCATTTT.

The gene calls are TRBV2 and TRBJ2-2, with 10 bases lining up with TRBD2. The germline CDR1 and CDR2 sequences are SNHLY and FYNNEI. The CDR3 loop spans 14 amino acids. V lost 8 bases, J lost 7 bases, and 7 bases stayed unmatched. The DNA of the CDR3 is TGTGCCAGCCTAGCGGGAGCTTCGGTCGGGGAGCTGTTTTTT. Encoded protein: CASLAGASVGELFF.

This clone came up a few times. This chain links TRBV7-3 with TRBJ2-3; 8 nucleotides line up with TRBD2. Trimming removed 3 bases from V and 0 bases from J; junction bases left unmatched: 2. Germline V gene data show CDR1 as SGHTA and CDR2 as FQGTGA. The CDR3 runs to 15 residues. The CDR3 protein is CASSFSGASTDTQYF. Written as DNA, the CDR3 is TGTGCCAGCAGCTTTAGCGGGGCTAGCACAGATACGCAGTATTTT.

The chain couples TRBV11-2 to TRBJ2-7; TRBD2 aligns across 7 bases. Germline V CDR1 and CDR2: SGHAT, FQNNGV. The V and J ends lost 1 base and 7 bases, in that order; junction bases with no gene match: 4. The CDR3 consists of 13 residues. Written as DNA, the CDR3 is TGTGCCAGCAGCTTAGGGGGGGGAGGAGAGCAGTACTTC. Protein sequence: CASSLGGGGEQYF.